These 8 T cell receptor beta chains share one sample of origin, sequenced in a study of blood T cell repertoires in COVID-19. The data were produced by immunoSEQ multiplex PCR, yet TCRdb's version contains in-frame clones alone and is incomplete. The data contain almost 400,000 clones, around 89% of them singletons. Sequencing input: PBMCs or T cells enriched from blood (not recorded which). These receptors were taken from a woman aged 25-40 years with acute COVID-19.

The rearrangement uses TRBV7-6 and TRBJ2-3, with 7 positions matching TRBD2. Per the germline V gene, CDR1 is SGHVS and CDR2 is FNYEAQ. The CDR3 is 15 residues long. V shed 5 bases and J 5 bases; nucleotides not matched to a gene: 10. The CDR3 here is CASSHGGTVGDTQYF. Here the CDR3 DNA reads TGTGCCAGCAGCCACGGGGGGACCGTGGGAGATACGCAGTATTTT.

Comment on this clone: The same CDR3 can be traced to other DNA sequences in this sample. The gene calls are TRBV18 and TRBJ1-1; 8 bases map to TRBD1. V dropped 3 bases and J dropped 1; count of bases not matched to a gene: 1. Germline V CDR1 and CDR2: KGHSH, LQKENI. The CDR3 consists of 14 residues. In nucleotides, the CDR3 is TGTGCCAGCTCACCCGACAGGGGGAACACTGAAGCTTTCTTT. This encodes CASSPDRGNTEAFF.

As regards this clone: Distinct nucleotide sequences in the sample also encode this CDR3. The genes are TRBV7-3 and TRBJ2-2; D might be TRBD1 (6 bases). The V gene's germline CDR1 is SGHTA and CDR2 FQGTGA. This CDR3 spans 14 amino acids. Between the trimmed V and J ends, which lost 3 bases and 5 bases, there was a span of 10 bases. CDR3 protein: CASSLGAETGELFF. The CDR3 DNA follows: TGTGCCAGCAGCTTGGGGGCAGAGACCGGGGAGCTGTTTTTT.

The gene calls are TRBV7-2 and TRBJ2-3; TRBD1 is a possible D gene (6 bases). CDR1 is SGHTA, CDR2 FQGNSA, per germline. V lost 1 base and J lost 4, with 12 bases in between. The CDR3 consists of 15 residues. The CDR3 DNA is TGTGCCAGCAGCTTAGGAGTCAGGGGAGCAGATACGCAGTATTTT. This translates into CASSLGVRGADTQYF.

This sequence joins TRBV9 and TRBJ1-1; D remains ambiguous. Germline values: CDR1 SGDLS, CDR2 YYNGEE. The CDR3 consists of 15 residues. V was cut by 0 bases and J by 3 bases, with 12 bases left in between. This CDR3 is CASSVGGSTDTEAFF. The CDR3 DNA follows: TGTGCCAGCAGCGTAGGAGGCAGTACGGACACTGAAGCTTTCTTT.

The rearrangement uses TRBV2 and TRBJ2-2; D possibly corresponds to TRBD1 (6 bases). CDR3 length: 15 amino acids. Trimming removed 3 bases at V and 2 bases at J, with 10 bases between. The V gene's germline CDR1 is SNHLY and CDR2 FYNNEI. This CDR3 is CASSDDRINTGELFF. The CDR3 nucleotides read TGTGCCAGCAGTGATGACAGGATAAACACCGGGGAGCTGTTTTTT.

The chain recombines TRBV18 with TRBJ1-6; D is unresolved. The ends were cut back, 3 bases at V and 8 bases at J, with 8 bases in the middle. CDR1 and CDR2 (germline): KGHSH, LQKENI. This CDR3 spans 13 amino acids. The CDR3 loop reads CASSPTIDSPLHF. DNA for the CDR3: TGTGCCAGCTCACCGACTATAGATTCACCCCTCCACTTT.

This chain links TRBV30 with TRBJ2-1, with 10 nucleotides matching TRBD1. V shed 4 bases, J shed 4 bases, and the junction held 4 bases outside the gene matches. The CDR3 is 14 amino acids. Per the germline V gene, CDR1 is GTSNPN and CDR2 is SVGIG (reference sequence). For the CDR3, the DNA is TGTGCCTGGAAGGGACAGGGGCTTTACAATGAGCAGTTCTTC. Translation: CAWKGQGLYNEQFF. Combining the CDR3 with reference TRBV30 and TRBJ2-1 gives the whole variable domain SQTIHQWPATLVQPVGSPLSLECTVEGTSNPNLYWYRQAAGRGLQLLFYSVGIGQISSEVPQNLSASRPQDRQFILSSKKLLLSDSGFYLCAWKGQGLYNEQFFGPGTRLTVL.